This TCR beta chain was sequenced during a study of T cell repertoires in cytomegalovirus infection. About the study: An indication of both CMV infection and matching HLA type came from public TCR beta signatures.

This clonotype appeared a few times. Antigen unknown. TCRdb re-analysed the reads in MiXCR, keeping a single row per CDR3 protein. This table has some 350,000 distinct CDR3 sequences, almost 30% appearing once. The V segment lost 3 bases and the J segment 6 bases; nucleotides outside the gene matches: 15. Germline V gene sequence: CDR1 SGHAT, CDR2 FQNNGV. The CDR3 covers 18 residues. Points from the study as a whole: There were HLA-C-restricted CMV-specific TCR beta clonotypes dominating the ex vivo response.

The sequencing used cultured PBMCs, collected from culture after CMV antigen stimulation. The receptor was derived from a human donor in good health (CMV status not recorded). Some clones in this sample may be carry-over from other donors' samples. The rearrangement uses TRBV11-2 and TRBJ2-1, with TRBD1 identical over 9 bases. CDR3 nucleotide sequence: TGTGCCAGCAGCTTCCCCCCAGGTGGACAGGGGTTTTTCAATGAGCAGTTCTTC. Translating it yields CASSFPPGGQGFFNEQFF.